These 27 T cell receptor beta chains share one sample of origin, sequenced in a study of PD-1 blockade in classical Hodgkin lymphoma. Clones were sequenced by immunoSEQ multiplex PCR, and TCRdb holds only the in-frame ones, with some missing. The table includes fewer than 30,000 clones, 88% detected once. Exposure to brentuximab vedotin varied, and each patient had relapsed following autologous stem cell transplantation. After thawing, PBMCs were subjected to magnetic negative selection to isolate CD8+ T cells. The sample in question was CD8+ T cells from blood, obtained at baseline. The receptors come from a human donor with classical Hodgkin lymphoma.

The CDR3 DNA reads as TGTGCCAGCAGTGAGGGCGGGTTCGAGCAGTACTTC. Amino acids: CASSEGGFEQYF. The chain uses TRBV2 and TRBJ2-7, with D possibly being TRBD2 (5 bases). This CDR3 comprises 12 residues. V lost 3 bases to trimming and J lost 6 bases, with 9 bases between them. Per the germline V gene, CDR1 is SNHLY and CDR2 is FYNNEI.

The V gene is TRBV5-1, the J gene TRBJ2-7; D not resolved. The CDR3 covers 16 residues. The germline CDR1 and CDR2 sequences are SGHRS and YFSETQ. V was cut by 4 bases and J by 0 bases, with 17 bases left in between. This CDR3 reads CASSLAVAMSSYEQYF. CDR3 DNA sequence: TGCGCCAGCAGCCTGGCGGTTGCAATGAGCTCCTACGAGCAGTACTTC. Drawing the rest from reference TRBV5-1 and TRBJ2-7, the complete variable domain is KAGVTQTPRYLIKTRGQQVTLSCSPISGHRSVSWYQQTPGQGLQFLFEYFSETQRNKGNFPGRFSGRQFSNSRSEMNVSTLELGDSALYLCASSLAVAMSSYEQYFGPGTRLTVT.

The chain uses TRBV28 and TRBJ2-1; 8 positions agree with TRBD1. This CDR3 spans 15 amino acids. Germline V gives CDR1 MDHEN, CDR2 SYDVKM. Trimming took 1 base from V and 6 from J; bases not matched to a gene: 5. DNA for the CDR3: TGTGCCAGCAGTTTATCCGACAGGGGAGGCAATGAGCAGTTCTTC. This codes for CASSLSDRGGNEQFF.

This clone was seen only once. CDR3 in amino acids: CASSLGGEQFF. The CDR3 nucleotides are TGTGCCAGCAGCTTAGGTGGTGAGCAGTTCTTC. This chain uses TRBV13 with TRBJ2-1, with D unclear. Germline V gene data show CDR1 as PRHDT and CDR2 as FYEKMQ (reference sequence). This CDR3 has 11 amino acids. Trimming pared 0 bases from V and 9 bases from J, leaving 3 bases between.

This clone was counted a single time. The rearrangement links TRBV7-9 to TRBJ2-7, with 12 positions matching TRBD2. The CDR3 totals 17 residues. The germline CDR1 and CDR2 sequences are SEHNR and FQNEAQ (reference sequence). Losses at the gene ends were 6 bases for V and 0 bases for J; bases not matched to a gene: 9. The CDR3 DNA sequence: TGTGCCAGCAGTTTGTATGGGACTAGCGGGTACTCCTACGAGCAGTACTTC. Translated, it gives CASSLYGTSGYSYEQYF.

DNA of the CDR3: TGCGCCAGCAGCCCTATAGCGGGAGGGACAGATACGCAGTATTTT. It yields the protein CASSPIAGGTDTQYF. This chain connects TRBV5-1 to TRBJ2-3, with 11 bases that match TRBD2. V shed 4 bases and J 3 bases; nucleotides not matched to a gene: 4. The V gene's germline CDR1 is SGHRS and CDR2 YFSETQ. The CDR3 runs 15 residues.

This chain links TRBV6-6 with TRBJ2-5; the match to TRBD2 covers 7 bases. The V and J ends lost 7 bases and 4 bases, in that order; junction bases with no gene match: 6. This CDR3 has 13 amino acids. Germline loops: CDR1 MNHNY, CDR2 SVGAGI (reference sequence). In nucleotides, the CDR3 is TGTGCCAGCACCAGGACTAGGCGAGAGACCCAGTACTTC. This sequence encodes CASTRTRRETQYF.

This clone appeared once. This rearrangement joins TRBV27 to TRBJ2-5; D is perhaps TRBD1 (6 bases). This CDR3 has 14 amino acids. Germline V lookup: CDR1 MNHEY, CDR2 SMNVEV (reference sequence). V lost 6 bases, J lost 5 bases, and 16 bases lay in between. The chain's CDR3 is CASSSMWGLETQYF. CDR3 coding DNA: TGTGCCAGCAGCTCTATGTGGGGGCTCGAGACCCAGTACTTC.

The chain is built from TRBV21-1 and TRBJ2-7; the D segment call TRBD1 is taken from the table without a DNA check. TRBV21-1 is shown as a pseudogene. This CDR3 has 16 residues. CDR3 residues: CASSKVDRGRFHEQYF. In DNA form, the CDR3 reads TGTGCCAGCAGCAAAGTGGACAGGGGGCGCTTCCACGAGCAGTACTTC.

This chain links TRBV19 with TRBJ2-7, with D possibly TRBD1 on 6 matching bases. The CDR3 sequence is 14 residues long. V lost 5 bases and J lost 2, with 13 bases in between. Germline V gene sequence: CDR1 LNHDA, CDR2 SQIVND (reference sequence). The CDR3 nucleotides are TGTGCCAGTAGTCCAGGGGCTGGCACCTACGAGCAGTACTTC. As protein: CASSPGAGTYEQYF. Full variable domain (outside the CDR3, taken from reference TRBV19 and TRBJ2-7): DGGITQSPKYLFRKEGQNVTLSCEQNLNHDAMYWYRQDPGQGLRLIYYSQIVNDFQKGDIAEGYSVSREKKESFPLTVTSAQKNPTAFYLCASSPGAGTYEQYFGPGTRLTVT.

V usage is TRBV28 and J usage is TRBJ2-2; D possibly corresponds to TRBD2 (6 bases). V was trimmed by 3 bases and J by 5 bases, leaving 22 bases between them. CDR3 length equals 18 residues. In germline, CDR1 is MDHEN, CDR2 SYDVKM. This CDR3 is CASSFGLRDLSLTGELFF. The CDR3 DNA is TGTGCCAGCAGTTTCGGGTTGCGGGATTTGAGTCTTACCGGGGAGCTGTTTTTT.

This clone was detected only a few times. This sequence joins TRBV6-1 and TRBJ1-5; unclear D gene. CDR1 MNHNS and CDR2 SASEGT come from the germline V gene. Deletions cut 3 bases from V and 5 bases from J, with 2 bases between. This CDR3 is 11 amino acids long. CDR3 in amino acids: CASSEDQPQHF. The CDR3 DNA is TGTGCCAGCAGTGAGGATCAGCCCCAGCATTTT.

V is TRBV12-5 and J is TRBJ1-1, with 11 bases matching TRBD1. In germline, CDR1 is LGHNT, CDR2 FRNRAP. The CDR3 length is 17 residues. V lost 6 bases, J lost 1 base, and 10 bases stayed unmatched. This chain's CDR3 is CASGLTDRGLQNTEAFF. In nucleotides, the CDR3 is TGTGCTAGTGGATTAACGGACAGGGGGCTTCAGAACACTGAAGCTTTCTTT.

This clone was seen a single time. CDR3 nucleotide sequence: TGTGCCAGCAGCTCGACAGTGGCTGAGCAGTTCTTC. This codes for CASSSTVAEQFF. The gene calls are TRBV13 and TRBJ2-1, with D tentatively TRBD1 (5 bases). The germline V and J ends were trimmed by 4 bases and 9 bases, with 10 bases remaining between them. The CDR3 runs to 12 residues. Germline loops: CDR1 PRHDT, CDR2 FYEKMQ (reference sequence).

The chain couples TRBV28 to TRBJ2-7, with D unclear. The length of the CDR3 is 12 residues. Trimming took 3 bases from V and 6 from J, leaving 9 bases between them. From germline, CDR1 is MDHEN and CDR2 SYDVKM. Written as DNA, the CDR3 is TGTGCCAGCAGTTTTCGAATCATCGAGCAGTACTTC. Protein product: CASSFRIIEQYF. Based on the CDR3 plus reference TRBV28 and TRBJ2-7, the full variable domain is DVKVTQSSRYLVKRTGEKVFLECVQDMDHENMFWYRQDPGLGLRLIYFSYDVKMKEKGDIPEGYSVSREKKERFSLILESASTNQTSMYLCASSFRIIEQYFGPGTRLTVT.

V and J are TRBV7-9 and TRBJ2-3; 8 nucleotides agree with TRBD1. The germline gives CDR1 SEHNR, CDR2 FQNEAQ (reference sequence). This CDR3 region has 19 residues. J lost 2 bases, V lost 0 bases, and 13 bases had no gene match. CDR3 DNA sequence: TGTGCCAGCAGCTTAGCCCCCAGGGGGCCCGAACTTCCCACAGATACGCAGTATTTT. Translating it yields CASSLAPRGPELPTDTQYF.

This chain connects TRBV4-1 to TRBJ2-7; D remains unclear. Per germline, CDR1 MGHRA and CDR2 YSYEKL. The V gene lost 1 base and the J gene lost 2 bases, with 6 bases spanning the gap. The CDR3 runs to 13 residues. This CDR3 reads CASSQGAPYEQYF. The CDR3 region has the DNA TGCGCCAGCAGCCAAGGGGCGCCCTACGAGCAGTACTTC.

About this clone: One end of the junction does not line up with germline, which may come from a read error. The chain uses TRBV6-1 and TRBJ1-2; D call uncertain. From germline, CDR1 is MNHNS and CDR2 SASEGT. The CDR3 covers 16 residues. CDR3 bases: TGTGCCAGCAGTGAAGGGGTCTGGATAAGTAGTTATGACTACACCTTC. As protein: CASSEGVWISSYDYTF.

This clone was counted between two and nine times. The chain combines TRBV4-1 with TRBJ1-1; tentatively, D is TRBD1 (6 bases). This CDR3 contains 15 residues. V was shortened by 4 bases and J by 1 base, with 13 bases between the two germline ends. CDR1 is MGHRA, CDR2 YSYEKL, per germline. The chain's CDR3 is CASSLFPTGNTEAFF. DNA for the CDR3: TGCGCCAGCAGCCTATTTCCGACAGGGAACACTGAAGCTTTCTTT.

The gene calls are TRBV5-4 and TRBJ2-5, with 8 bases identical to TRBD1. Trimming at V came to 4 bases and at J to 5 bases, leaving 13 bases not matched to a gene. The germline V gene encodes CDR1 SGHNT and CDR2 YYREEE (reference sequence). This CDR3 region has 16 residues. The CDR3 region is CASSLGIQGAGETQYF. The CDR3 DNA follows: TGTGCCAGCAGCCTCGGGATCCAGGGGGCAGGGGAGACCCAGTACTTC.

The V gene is TRBV6-5, the J gene TRBJ2-7, with 10 bases fitting TRBD1. The CDR3 consists of 13 residues. Germline V CDR1 and CDR2: MNHEY, SVGAGI. Unmatched junction bases numbered 6, after V lost 9 bases and J lost 4 bases. This CDR3 is CASLDRGGYEQYF. The DNA of the CDR3 is TGTGCCAGTCTGGACAGGGGGGGGTACGAGCAGTACTTC.

The V call is TRBV28, the J call TRBJ2-1; no firm D call. V shed 3 bases and J shed 4 bases, with 10 bases lying between them. The CDR3 contains 14 residues. CDR1 is MDHEN, CDR2 SYDVKM, per germline. The CDR3 coding sequence is TGTGCCAGCAGTTTTGATCCGGGTTACAATGAGCAGTTCTTC. Translation gives CASSFDPGYNEQFF.

The chain couples TRBV7-8 to TRBJ2-7; no firm D call. Per germline, CDR1 SGHVS and CDR2 FQNEAQ. Trimming cost V 1 base and J 6 bases, with 10 bases left between them. This CDR3 region has 13 residues. The CDR3 loop reads CASSLVVGTEQYF. DNA of the CDR3: TGTGCCAGCAGCTTAGTTGTGGGAACCGAGCAGTACTTC. Full variable domain (remainder filled in from reference TRBV7-8 and TRBJ2-7): GAGVSQSPRYKVAKRGQDVALRCDPISGHVSLFWYQQALGQGPEFLTYFQNEAQLDKSGLPSDRFFAERPEGSVSTLKIQRTQQEDSAVYLCASSLVVGTEQYFGPGTRLTVT.

CDR3 loop: CASSRVGGFDGYTF. The CDR3, as DNA: TGCGCCAGCAGCCGAGTTGGGGGCTTTGATGGCTACACCTTC. The chain employs TRBV10-2 and TRBJ1-2; possible D gene TRBD1, 6 bases. The germline V gene encodes CDR1 WSHSY and CDR2 SAAADI. The CDR3 runs 14 residues. Trimming took off 6 bases at V and 6 bases at J, with 17 bases between the two ends.

The V call is TRBV27, the J call TRBJ2-3; 8 bases are a match to TRBD2. Germline V lookup: CDR1 MNHEY, CDR2 SMNVEV (reference sequence). There are 14 residues in the CDR3. V lost 6 bases to trimming and J lost 1 base; unmatched junction nucleotides: 3. The CDR3 nucleotides read TGTGCCAGCAGCTCAGCGGGGGGCACAGATACGCAGTATTTT. This sequence encodes CASSSAGGTDTQYF.

The chain uses TRBV11-1 and TRBJ2-7; TRBD1 agrees at 9 bases. The J segment lost 2 bases and the V segment lost 0 bases, leaving 2 bases of the junction unmatched. The CDR3 runs 15 residues. CDR1 is SGHAT, CDR2 FQDESV, per germline (reference sequence). Here the CDR3 reads CASSLAGQGTYEQYF. CDR3 coding DNA: TGTGCCAGCAGCTTAGCTGGACAGGGGACCTACGAGCAGTACTTC.

The rearrangement links TRBV10-3 to TRBJ1-3; D gene uncertain. The CDR3 has 14 amino acids. The V and J ends lost 3 bases and 7 bases respectively, with 13 bases between them. CDR1 is ENHRY and CDR2 is SYGVKD in the germline V gene. The DNA for the CDR3 is TGTGCCATCAGTGAAGTCGTATTCAGGAACACCATATATTTT. The encoded protein is CAISEVVFRNTIYF.